Below are 17 T cell receptor beta chains sequenced from a single sample in a study of radiation and T cells in renal cell carcinoma. Sequencing used immunoSEQ multiplex PCR; TCRdb keeps in-frame clones, though not all of them. This sample carries some 26,000 clones, roughly 80% of them seen once, and the ten largest clones take roughly 30%. The time point denotes: blood 2 weeks post-SBRT. Sample treatment: 15 Gy SBRT to primary tumor, nephrectomy 4 weeks later. The source material was blood, sampled from a patient whose treatment included radiotherapy and nephrectomy. Receptor source: a man aged 55 to 69 with renal cell carcinoma.

The chain uses TRBV15 and TRBJ2-6; D is undetermined. This CDR3 is 17 amino acids long. Germline V gene data show CDR1 as LNHNV and CDR2 as YYDKDF (reference sequence). Deletions cut 0 bases from V and 0 bases from J, with 9 bases between. The CDR3 sequence: CATSRDLQTSGANVLTF. The CDR3 region has the DNA TGTGCCACCAGCAGAGACCTACAGACCTCTGGGGCCAACGTCCTGACTTTC. Supplemented by reference TRBV15 and TRBJ2-6, the full variable domain reads DAMVIQNPRYQVTQFGKPVTLSCSQTLNHNVMYWYQQKSSQAPKLLFHYYDKDFNNEADTPDNFQSRRPNTSFCFLDIRSPGLGDTAMYLCATSRDLQTSGANVLTFGAGSRLTVL.

The chain recombines TRBV7-8 with TRBJ2-5; D gene ambiguous. This CDR3 contains 13 residues. Trimming shortened V by 2 bases and J by 2 bases, and 6 bases separated the two germline ends. Germline V gene sequence: CDR1 SGHVS, CDR2 FQNEAQ. CDR3: CASSLSPQETQYF. The DNA for the CDR3 is TGTGCCAGCAGCTTAAGCCCTCAAGAGACCCAGTACTTC.

V is TRBV5-4 and J is TRBJ1-1; no clear D gene. Germline CDR1 is SGHNT and CDR2 is YYREEE (reference sequence). This CDR3 comprises 15 residues. V was pared by 6 bases and J by 0 bases, with 15 bases between. CDR3 loop: CASTRAGAMNTEAFF. CDR3 nucleotides: TGTGCCAGCACCCGGGCGGGAGCGATGAACACTGAAGCTTTCTTT.

The chain has TRBV7-3 and TRBJ2-3; D unresolved. Germline lookup yields CDR1 SGHTA and CDR2 FQGTGA. The V end lost 3 bases, the J end lost 2 bases, and 6 bases lay between the germline ends. This CDR3 has 13 residues. This chain's CDR3 is CASSFGVTDTQYF. In nucleotides, the CDR3 is TGTGCCAGCAGCTTCGGAGTCACAGATACGCAGTATTTT.

This clone was seen only once. This sequence joins TRBV10-1 and TRBJ2-5; 14 nucleotides match TRBD2. Germline V CDR1 and CDR2: WNHNN, SYGVQD (reference sequence). V gave up 2 bases and J gave up 2 bases; unmatched junction bases: 1. The CDR3 contains 16 residues. The CDR3 coding sequence is TGCGCCAGCAGTGAGGGACTAGCGGGAGGTCAAGAGACCCAGTACTTC. This sequence encodes CASSEGLAGGQETQYF.

This chain uses TRBV14 with TRBJ2-7; the match to TRBD2 covers 13 bases. V gave up 1 base and J gave up 4 bases; unmatched junction bases: 4. CDR1 and CDR2 from the germline V gene are SGHDN and FVKESK. CDR3 length: 16 residues. The CDR3, as DNA: TGTGCCAGCAGCCAAGGACTAGCGGGAGGTGGGTACGAGCAGTACTTC. Its protein is CASSQGLAGGGYEQYF.

The chain joins TRBV6-1 to TRBJ2-3; D might be TRBD2 (6 bases). This CDR3 spans 17 amino acids. Trimming shortened V by 2 bases and J by 4 bases, and 19 bases separated the two germline ends. Germline CDR1 is MNHNS and CDR2 is SASEGT. The CDR3 is CASSEIERWRGPDTQYF. Here the CDR3 DNA reads TGTGCCAGCAGTGAAATCGAGCGGTGGAGGGGTCCAGATACGCAGTATTTT.

This clone was recorded a few times. The chain is built from TRBV10-2 and TRBJ1-6; a possible D gene is TRBD1 (6 bases). V lost 2 bases to trimming and J lost 4 bases, with 9 bases between them. Looked up from germline, CDR1 is WSHSY and CDR2 is SAAADI. The CDR3 contains 15 residues. Here the CDR3 reads CASSETQGYNSPLHF. The CDR3 DNA follows: TGCGCCAGCAGTGAGACACAGGGATATAATTCACCCCTCCACTTT.

This rearrangement joins TRBV2 to TRBJ2-7; 11 nucleotides line up with TRBD2. The CDR3 contains 14 residues. From germline, CDR1 is SNHLY and CDR2 FYNNEI. V shed 4 bases, J shed 4 bases, and the junction held 3 bases outside the gene matches. The CDR3 coding sequence is TGTGCCAGCAGTGTAGGACTAGCGGGTTACGAGCAGTACTTC. Its protein product is CASSVGLAGYEQYF. Drawing the rest from reference TRBV2 and TRBJ2-7, the complete variable domain is EPEVTQTPSHQVTQMGQEVILRCVPISNHLYFYWYRQILGQKVEFLVSFYNNEISEKSEIFDDQFSVERPDGSNFTLKIRSTKLEDSAMYFCASSVGLAGYEQYFGPGTRLTVT.

V gene TRBV4-1 combines with J gene TRBJ2-7; no clear D. Trimming cost V 6 bases and J 0 bases, with 15 bases left between them. Germline CDR1 MGHRA, CDR2 YSYEKL. This CDR3 is 15 amino acids long. DNA for the CDR3: TGCGCCAGCAGGCGCCTCCTCCAGAGCTCCTACGAGCAGTACTTC. Its protein product is CASRRLLQSSYEQYF.

This rearrangement joins TRBV18 to TRBJ1-2; TRBD1 aligns across 7 bases. The CDR3 runs to 14 residues. After removal of 4 bases from V and 6 bases from J, the junction contained 8 bases not matched to a gene. Germline V gene lookup returns CDR1 KGHSH and CDR2 LQKENI. The CDR3 sequence: CASSLIDRDHGYTF. DNA of the CDR3: TGTGCCAGCTCACTGATTGACAGGGATCATGGCTACACCTTC. Together with reference TRBV18 and TRBJ1-2, the CDR3 gives the full variable domain: NAGVMQNPRHLVRRRGQEARLRCSPMKGHSHVYWYRQLPEEGLKFMVYLQKENIIDESGMPKERFSAEFPKEGPSILRIQQVVRGDSAAYFCASSLIDRDHGYTFGSGTRLTVV.

The chain couples TRBV11-2 to TRBJ2-1; 7 positions match TRBD1. Trimming cost V 5 bases and J 7 bases; bases outside gene matches: 20. The CDR3 has 18 residues. Germline V gene data show CDR1 as SGHAT and CDR2 as FQNNGV. The CDR3 DNA is TGTGCCAGCAGCCTGACAGATTACCGGGACAGAACAGAAAATGAGCAGTTCTTC. Protein product: CASSLTDYRDRTENEQFF.

The genes are TRBV7-9 and TRBJ1-5, with TRBD1 matching 8 bases. Trimming cost V 5 bases and J 7 bases; bases outside gene matches: 7. The CDR3 spans 14 residues. The germline V gene encodes CDR1 SEHNR and CDR2 FQNEAQ (reference sequence). CDR3 loop: CASSHQGAGQPQHF. As DNA, the CDR3 is TGTGCCAGCAGCCATCAGGGGGCCGGACAGCCCCAGCATTTT.

A note on this clone: The same CDR3 can be traced to other DNA sequences in this sample. The chain uses TRBV5-6 and TRBJ1-2; D gene uncertain. Per the germline V gene, CDR1 is SGHDT and CDR2 is YYEEEE. CDR3 length: 12 residues. Trimming stripped 0 bases from V and 5 bases from J, with 5 bases between. The DNA of the CDR3 is TGTGCCAGCAGCTTGGAGACGTATGGCTACACCTTC. This sequence encodes CASSLETYGYTF.

The chain couples TRBV5-1 to TRBJ2-6; D gene uncertain. There are 15 residues in the CDR3. V was shortened by 2 bases and J by 0 bases, with 6 bases between the two germline ends. The germline V gene encodes CDR1 SGHRS and CDR2 YFSETQ. The CDR3 loop reads CASSFSDSGANVLTF. CDR3 coding DNA: TGCGCCAGCAGCTTTAGTGACTCTGGGGCCAACGTCCTGACTTTC.

The V gene is TRBV28, the J gene TRBJ2-5; no clear D. Germline lookup yields CDR1 MDHEN and CDR2 SYDVKM. Trimming took off 2 bases at V and 3 bases at J, with 1 base between the two ends. The CDR3 length is 11 residues. The CDR3 bases are TGTGCCAGCAGTTTAGAAGAGACCCAGTACTTC. This encodes CASSLEETQYF.

The chain uses TRBV11-2 and TRBJ2-4; TRBD1 matches 9 bases. The CDR3 is 17 amino acids. The V and J ends lost 5 bases and 0 bases, in that order; junction bases with no gene match: 8. The germline V gene has CDR1 SGHAT and CDR2 FQNNGV. CDR3 DNA sequence: TGTGCCAGCAGCGGTAAACCGGGACAGGGAGCCAAAAACATTCAGTACTTC. Translated: CASSGKPGQGAKNIQYF.